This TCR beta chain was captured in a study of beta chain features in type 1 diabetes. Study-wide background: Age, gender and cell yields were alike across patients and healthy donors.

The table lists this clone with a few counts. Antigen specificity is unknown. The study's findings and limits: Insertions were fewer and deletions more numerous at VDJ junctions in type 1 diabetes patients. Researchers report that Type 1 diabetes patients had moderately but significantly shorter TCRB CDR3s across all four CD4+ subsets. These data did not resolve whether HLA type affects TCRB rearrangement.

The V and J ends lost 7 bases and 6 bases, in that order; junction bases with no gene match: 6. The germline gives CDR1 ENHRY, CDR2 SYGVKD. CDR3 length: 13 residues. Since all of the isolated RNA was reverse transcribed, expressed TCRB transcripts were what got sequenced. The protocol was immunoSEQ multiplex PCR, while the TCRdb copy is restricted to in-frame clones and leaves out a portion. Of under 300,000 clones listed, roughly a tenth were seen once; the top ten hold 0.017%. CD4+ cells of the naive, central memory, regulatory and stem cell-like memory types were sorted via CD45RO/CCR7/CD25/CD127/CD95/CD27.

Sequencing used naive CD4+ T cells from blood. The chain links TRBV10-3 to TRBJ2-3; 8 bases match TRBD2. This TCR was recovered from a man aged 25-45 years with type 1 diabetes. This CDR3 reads CAINGGAGDTQYF. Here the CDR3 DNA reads TGTGCCATCAACGGGGGGGCCGGGGATACGCAGTATTTT.